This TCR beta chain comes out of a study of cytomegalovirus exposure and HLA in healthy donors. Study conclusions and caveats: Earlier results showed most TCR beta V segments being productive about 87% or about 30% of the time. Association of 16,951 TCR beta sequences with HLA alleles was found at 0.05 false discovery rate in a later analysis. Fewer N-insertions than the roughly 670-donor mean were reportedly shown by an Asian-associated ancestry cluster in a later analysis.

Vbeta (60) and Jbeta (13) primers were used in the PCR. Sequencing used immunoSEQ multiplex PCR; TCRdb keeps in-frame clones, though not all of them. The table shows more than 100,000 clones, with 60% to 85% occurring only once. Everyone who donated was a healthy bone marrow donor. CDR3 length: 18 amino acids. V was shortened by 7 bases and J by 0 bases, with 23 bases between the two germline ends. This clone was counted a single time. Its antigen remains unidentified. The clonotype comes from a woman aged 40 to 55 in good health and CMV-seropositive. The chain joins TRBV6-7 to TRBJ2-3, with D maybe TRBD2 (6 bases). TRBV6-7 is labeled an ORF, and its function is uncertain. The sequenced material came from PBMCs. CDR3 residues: CASIVDGSILTSTDTQYF. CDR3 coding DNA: TGTGCCAGCATTGTCGACGGGAGTATCTTGACTAGCACAGATACGCAGTATTTT.